Below, 3 T cell receptor beta chains from the same sample are listed, as sequenced in a study of blood T cell repertoires in COVID-19. Some clones are missing from TCRdb's copy, which holds only in-frame ones; the method was immunoSEQ multiplex PCR. Seen here are about 200,000 clones, 80% to 90% observed once, and the top ten hold more than 4.5%. Sequenced: peripheral blood. Receptor source: a woman in her 70s with active or convalescent COVID-19.

CDR3 coding DNA: TGTGCCAGCAGGACAAGCACAGATACGCAGTATTTT. Translated, it gives CASRTSTDTQYF. This sequence joins TRBV25-1 and TRBJ2-3; D uncertain. CDR3 length equals 12 residues. Looked up from germline, CDR1 is MGHDK and CDR2 is SYGVNS. Trimming removed 6 bases from V and 0 bases from J, with 4 bases in between.

This chain uses TRBV5-6 with TRBJ2-7; possibly TRBD2 for D (6 bases). There are 14 residues in the CDR3. CDR1 and CDR2 from the germline V gene are SGHDT and YYEEEE. Trimming took off 3 bases at V and 5 bases at J, with 15 bases between the two ends. CDR3 in amino acids: CASSSRREFNEQYF. The CDR3 DNA is TGTGCCAGCAGCTCGAGGAGGGAGTTCAACGAGCAGTACTTC.

The chain employs TRBV18 and TRBJ2-7; D is perhaps TRBD1 (6 bases). The ends were cut back, 3 bases at V and 6 bases at J, with 15 bases in the middle. There are 14 residues in the CDR3. Looked up from germline, CDR1 is KGHSH and CDR2 is LQKENI. The CDR3 DNA is TGTGCCAGCTCACCTACAGGGCTTCTGAGCGAGCAGTACTTC. It encodes CASSPTGLLSEQYF.